This T cell receptor beta chain was observed in a study of blood T cell repertoires in COVID-19. Overall study: Samples representing acute and convalescent COVID-19 were sourced from the United States, Italy and Spain. T cells, B-cell-depleted T cells, or PBMCs supplied cDNA or gDNA.

Study processing details: Reference gene primer amplification gave nucleated cell count estimates. Data came from immunoSEQ multiplex PCR; TCRdb stores just in-frame clones and leaves some out. That table is the source of V, J and clone size, and D and trimming were worked out from the DNA. The sample carries around 100,000 clones, 90% recorded once. The CDR3 has 16 residues. From germline, CDR1 is SEHNR and CDR2 FQNEAQ (reference sequence). Trimming pared 1 base from V and 7 bases from J, leaving 19 bases between. V usage is TRBV7-9 and J usage is TRBJ1-2; D gene ambiguous. The sample was peripheral blood. This clonotype was sampled from a man in his fifties with acute or convalescent COVID-19. The CDR3 is CASSLGVPSRGSGYTF. Here the CDR3 DNA reads TGTGCCAGCAGCTTAGGGGTACCCTCTCGCGGGTCTGGCTACACCTTC. The variable domain in full, with the rest retrieved from reference TRBV7-9 and TRBJ1-2, is DTGVSQNPRHKITKRGQNVTFRCDPISEHNRLYWYRQTLGQGPEFLTYFQNEAQLEKSRLLSDRFSAERPKGSFSTLEIQRTEQGDSAMYLCASSLGVPSRGSGYTFGSGTRLTVV.